This is a list of T cell receptor beta chains from one sample in a study of cytomegalovirus exposure and HLA in healthy donors. Here immunoSEQ multiplex PCR was the method, and the copy in TCRdb shows in-frame clones only, minus some. The data show roughly 100,000 clones, approximately 64% seen once. Sequenced sample: PBMCs. The receptors here all came from a human donor in good health. Both conserved end residues are part of each CDR3. The order of the fields is J gene, V gene, D gene, clone size, CDR3 protein, CDR3 DNA. The D gene is left open where the match is weak. Clone size is shown for a subset of rows, as once, few, many or a class of expanded clone.

TRBJ2-7,TRBV7-9,TRBD2,NA,CASSKGTSGRDEQYF,TGTGCCAGCAGCAAAGGGACTAGCGGGAGGGACGAGCAGTACTTC
TRBJ2-1,TRBV7-9,TRBD2,NA,CASSFPGTSGSNEQFF,TGTGCCAGCAGTTTTCCGGGGACTAGCGGGAGCAATGAGCAGTTCTTC
TRBJ2-5,TRBV7-9,TRBD2,NA,CASSFGTSGTQETQYF,TGTGCCAGCAGCTTTGGGACTAGCGGGACGCAAGAGACCCAGTACTTC
TRBJ2-7,TRBV29-1,TRBD1,NA,CSVEGPTGDYEQYF,TGCAGCGTTGAGGGCCCAACAGGGGACTACGAGCAGTACTTC
TRBJ1-5,TRBV7-9,NA,NA,CASPLQPQHF,TGTGCCAGCCCCCTTCAGCCCCAGCATTTT
TRBJ1-5,TRBV5-1,TRBD1,NA,CVSSPGTGDQPQHF,TGCGTCAGCAGCCCCGGGACAGGGGATCAGCCCCAGCATTTT
TRBJ2-3,TRBV12-5,NA,few,CASGNYGTQYF,TGTGCTAGTGGCAACTACGGTACGCAGTATTTT
TRBJ1-4,TRBV5-4,NA,NA,CASTGEDEKLFF,TGTGCCAGCACGGGGGAGGATGAAAAACTGTTTTTT
TRBJ2-3,TRBV6-5,TRBD1,NA,CASSPPTGYTQYF,TGTGCCAGCAGCCCGCCGACAGGGTATACGCAGTATTTT
TRBJ1-5,TRBV6-5,NA,NA,CASRDIGGNQPQHF,TGTGCCAGCAGAGACATCGGGGGCAATCAGCCCCAGCATTTT
TRBJ2-7,TRBV29-1,NA,NA,CSVTQGFDEQYF,TGCAGCGTTACCCAGGGTTTCGACGAGCAGTACTTC
TRBJ2-7,TRBV19,TRBD1,few,CASSEGTGVYEQYF,TGTGCCAGTAGTGAAGGGACAGGAGTATACGAGCAGTACTTC
TRBJ2-1,TRBV6-5,NA,once,CASSYTGDQDNEQFF,TGTGCCAGCAGTTACACGGGGGACCAAGACAATGAGCAGTTCTTC
TRBJ2-5,TRBV5-4,NA,once,CASRKDRTKIQETQYF,TGTGCCAGCCGCAAGGACAGAACAAAAATACAAGAGACCCAGTACTTC
TRBJ2-3,TRBV2,TRBD2,NA,CASSVLGGRAGDTQYF,TGTGCCAGCAGTGTGTTGGGCGGGAGGGCCGGAGATACGCAGTATTTT
TRBJ2-1,TRBV10-1,NA,NA,CASSADSGSQQFF,TGCGCCAGCAGTGCCGATTCAGGGTCCCAGCAGTTCTTC
TRBJ1-1,TRBV19,NA,NA,CASSIRGNTEAFF,TGTGCCAGTAGTATCAGGGGGAACACTGAAGCTTTCTTT
TRBJ2-6,TRBV23-1,NA,NA,CASSQSKRSGANVLTF,TGCGCCAGCAGTCAATCCAAGCGCTCTGGGGCCAACGTCCTGACTTTC
TRBJ1-5,TRBV5-8,NA,NA,CASSLIYSNQPQHF,TGTGCCAGCAGCTTGATATATAGCAATCAGCCCCAGCATTTT
TRBJ2-1,TRBV30,TRBD1,NA,CAWVWDRVLEQFF,TGTGCCTGGGTCTGGGACAGGGTATTAGAGCAGTTCTTC
TRBJ1-4,TRBV2,NA,few,CASMMTENEKLFF,TGTGCCAGCATGATGACGGAGAATGAAAAACTGTTTTTT
TRBJ1-5,TRBV30,TRBD1,NA,CAWSIRTGTKGGPQHF,TGTGCCTGGAGTATCCGGACAGGGACGAAGGGGGGGCCCCAGCATTTT
TRBJ1-1,TRBV2,NA,NA,CASISGNTEAFF,TGTGCCAGCATTTCGGGGAACACTGAAGCTTTCTTT
TRBJ1-2,TRBV9,TRBD1,NA,CASSVATGANYGYTF,TGTGCCAGCAGCGTAGCTACAGGGGCTAACTATGGCTACACCTTC
TRBJ2-1,TRBV5-1,TRBD2,NA,CASSHGLAGVNEQFF,TGCGCCAGCAGCCACGGACTAGCGGGAGTTAATGAGCAGTTCTTC
TRBJ2-3,TRBV13,TRBD2,NA,CASSWGLAGHTDTQYF,TGTGCCAGCAGCTGGGGACTAGCGGGCCACACAGATACGCAGTATTTT
TRBJ2-5,TRBV9,TRBD2,NA,CASSTGTRVFRETQYF,TGTGCCAGCAGCACCGGGACTAGGGTGTTCAGGGAGACCCAGTACTTC
TRBJ2-7,TRBV6-1,TRBD2,NA,CASSGLAGGGEQYF,TGTGCCAGCAGTGGTCTGGCGGGAGGCGGGGAGCAGTACTTC
TRBJ2-2,TRBV2,NA,NA,CASDLWQGSGELFF,TGTGCCAGCGATCTCTGGCAGGGGTCCGGGGAGCTGTTTTTT
TRBJ2-7,TRBV27,TRBD2,NA,CASSRSGRRLYF,TGTGCCAGCAGCCGAAGCGGGAGACGGTTGTACTTC
TRBJ1-2,TRBV19,NA,once,CASLQYPGDGYTF,TGTGCCAGCCTCCAATACCCGGGGGATGGCTACACCTTC
TRBJ2-5,TRBV27,NA,NA,CASGEDWKTQYF,TGTGCCAGCGGGGAGGACTGGAAGACCCAGTACTTC
TRBJ1-5,TRBV6-5,NA,NA,CASRTGGRGQPQHF,TGTGCCAGCAGAACGGGGGGGCGAGGTCAGCCCCAGCATTTT
TRBJ2-4,TRBV28,NA,NA,CASSLAGNIQYF,TGTGCCAGCAGTTTGGCGGGAAACATTCAGTACTTC
TRBJ2-5,TRBV7-6,NA,NA,CATAGQQETQYF,TGTGCCACAGCAGGGCAGCAAGAGACCCAGTACTTC
TRBJ1-2,TRBV25-1,NA,NA,CASTGRGSAGYTF,TGTGCCAGCACCGGAAGGGGGTCGGCTGGCTACACCTTC
TRBJ2-1,TRBV10-1,TRBD2,NA,CASSEGTSGSIENEQFF,TGCGCCAGCAGTGAAGGGACTAGCGGGAGTATAGAGAATGAGCAGTTCTTC